This T cell receptor (beta chain) was identified in a study of neurological immune-mediated disorders (dated by TCRdb to the late 2010s). For context, the study as a whole: Among the approximately 35 multiple sclerosis patients, approximately 30 had relapsing-remitting MS and 3 had secondary progressive MS. The roughly 99 TCR-beta libraries covered PBMC samples along with longitudinal samples, technical triplicates, and paired sorted CD4+ and CD8+ T-cell subsets. The study compared peripheral blood TCR-beta repertoires of HTLV-I-associated myelopathy (HAM/TSP) patients, multiple sclerosis patients and healthy controls using UMI-based sequencing. The cohort included approximately 70 subjects: roughly 15 with HAM/TSP, around 34 with multiple sclerosis, and roughly 20 healthy controls. Beyond this particular receptor, the publication reports: In a phylogenetic analysis, the repertoires of 18 out of 34 MS patients fell into a single cluster of related CDR3 sequences, pointing to a possible signature at the repertoire level. The highest TCR clonal expansion was observed in HAM/TSP patients, whereas the lowest was observed in MS patients, even when compared with healthy controls. The MS cluster was not associated with any clinical or MRI features, and the authors stated that larger cohorts are needed. Expanded clones from different subjects shared no identical CDR3 amino acid sequences, which suggests that TCR-beta repertoires were private in all groups.

For the unsorted PBMC libraries, 2 million PBMCs were stored in RNAlater at -80 degrees C until RNA extraction and were used to generate the libraries. The multiple sclerosis patients were enrolled in a US clinical protocol that evaluated disease progression with magnetic resonance imaging. Peripheral blood underwent Ficoll-Hypaque density gradient centrifugation to isolate PBMCs, which were then cryopreserved in liquid nitrogen. To synthesize cDNA, template-switch 5'RACE was performed with a primer carrying a 10-nucleotide random unique molecular identifier so that each TCR transcript was tagged. Over 180 million TCR-beta sequences, covering 15-18 subjects, were produced in each sequencing run. The RNeasy kit was used for extraction of total RNA. The KAPA Real-time Library Amplification kit was used to amplify TCR-beta VDJ regions with primers for the TCR constant region and the 5'RACE anchor. A first PCR added sample indexes and Illumina adaptors, and a second PCR then raised library yield. After Ampure bead purification, the TCR product of roughly 650 bp was size-selected on a 2% E-gel SizeSelection system. Library quality was checked on a Bioanalyzer, concentration was measured with Qubit, and libraries were quantified with the Kapa Library Quantification kit before pooling. Paired-end 2 x 150 bp sequencing of the libraries was performed on an Illumina HiSeq 2500. To increase sequence diversity, about 23-30% phiX was spiked into each library pool. As for how the authors treated the data: Quality-filtered reads were processed with the UMI-based MiGEC pipeline, which removed over 85% of raw TCR sequences during error correction. IMGT germline references were used for aligning VDJ genes, and each clonotype was defined as a unique CDR3 amino acid sequence together with its V-J genes. VDJtools evaluated clonal expansion, Shannon diversity and CDR3 relatedness (CalcPairwiseDistances, ClusterSamples); CLCbio workbench built phylogenetic trees. A clone was classed as expanded if it had 8 or more unique UMIs, a cutoff based on coefficient-of-variation modelling across technical triplicates. TCRdb reran the public reads through fastp at Q25 and MiXCR, keeping productive beta chains. Each CDR3 protein gets just one entry, which takes the most common genes and DNA from the rows behind it. TCRdb, rather than the study authors, made the V and J calls. The sample yields 60,000 to 85,000 distinct CDR3 sequences; roughly 4.9% were counted once. The ten largest clones add up to 2.2% of the sample.

As to this clonotype: It has no known antigen specificity. No much larger clone exists at a distance of one base, and base qualities are not known.

The clonotype was recovered from a woman in her 70s with multiple sclerosis. The source material was PBMCs.

The DNA reads as follows: TGCGCCAGCAGCCACCTTCTCGGGCCTTTGAACACTGAAGCTTTCTTT. Its product reads: CASSHLLGPLNTEAFF. The chain uses TRBV4-1 and TRBJ1-1, with the D segment identity uncertain. V drops 3 bases and J drops 0 bases, leaving 14 bases in between. The CDR3 measures 16 amino acids from cysteine to phenylalanine. Only the CDR3 portion is preserved as DNA: 48 bases, with reading frame beginning at the first base. CDR1 and CDR2, looked up from the germline V gene, are MGHRA and YSYEKL.